One sample yielded the 17 T cell receptor beta chains listed below, sequenced in a study of blood T cells in healthy people across ages. With a J-beta primer mix and a sample-barcoded 5' primer, a second PCR ran 7 to 11 cycles. Each CDR3 protein gets one entry after TCRdb re-called the 5' RACE reads with MiXCR. Of roughly 1,700,000 distinct CDR3 sequences in the sample, 28% were seen once. The sequenced sample consisted of blood. Every receptor here comes from a woman in her 30s in good health.

The count of this clonotype is one. Possible read error: a much larger clone is one base away. V and J are TRBV7-9 and TRBJ2-4, with D possibly being TRBD2 (6 bases). The germline CDR1 and CDR2 sequences are SEHNR and FQNEAQ (reference sequence). This CDR3 spans 15 amino acids. In DNA form, the CDR3 reads TGTGCCAGCAGCCCATCGGGAGTCCCCAAAAACATTCGGTACTTC. Translated, it gives CASSPSGVPKNIRYF.

The V call is TRBV6-5, the J call TRBJ2-1; 7 bases match TRBD1. CDR1 MNHEY and CDR2 SVGAGI come from the germline V gene. This CDR3 is built from 15 residues. J was trimmed by 2 bases and V by 6 bases; bases with no gene match: 7. The DNA of the CDR3 is TGTGCCAGCAGACCCCCCGGGACAGCCTACAATGAGCAGTTCTTC. Translating gives CASRPPGTAYNEQFF.

This clonotype was found many times. The rearrangement uses TRBV10-3 and TRBJ2-1; D gene unclear. The CDR3 has 11 residues. In germline, CDR1 is ENHRY, CDR2 SYGVKD. V was pared by 4 bases and J by 8 bases, with 6 bases between. This CDR3 is CAISGGDEQFF. In DNA, the CDR3 is TGTGCCATCAGTGGAGGTGATGAGCAGTTCTTC.

V usage is TRBV7-2 and J usage is TRBJ2-7, with 11 bases fitting TRBD2. V shed 5 bases and J 4 bases; nucleotides not matched to a gene: 10. CDR1 is SGHTA and CDR2 is FQGNSA in the germline V gene. This CDR3 has 16 amino acids. DNA of the CDR3: TGTGCCAGCAGCGGAGGGACTAGCGGTGGGGGGTACGAGCAGTACTTC. It specifies CASSGGTSGGGYEQYF.

This clonotype was found a few times. It may be a read error: a sequence one base away is much more abundant. The V call is TRBV7-2, the J call TRBJ2-6; TRBD1 might be the D (5 bases). CDR3 length: 14 amino acids. The V gene's germline CDR1 is SGHTA and CDR2 FQGNSA. The CDR3 loop is CASSSDSGANVRTF. The CDR3 DNA follows: TGTGCCAGCAGCTCTGACTCTGGGGCCAACGTCCGGACTTTC.

This clonotype was detected once. V gene TRBV6-5 combines with J gene TRBJ1-5; the D gene is possibly TRBD1 (6 bases). V shed 2 bases and J shed 7 bases, with 12 bases lying between them. CDR3 length: 14 residues. Germline V gene sequence: CDR1 MNHEY, CDR2 SVGAGI. The CDR3 DNA is TGTGCCAGCAGTTACGCAGGGGCGAGACAGCCCCAGCATTTT. Its protein product is CASSYAGARQPQHF.

This clonotype occurred a few times. This chain links TRBV14 with TRBJ2-3; D not certain. The germline V gene encodes CDR1 SGHDN and CDR2 FVKESK. Trimming stripped 0 bases from V and 7 bases from J, with 20 bases between. This CDR3 is 17 amino acids long. This chain's CDR3 is CASSQESDFSIDYTQYF. CDR3 sequence (DNA): TGTGCCAGCAGCCAAGAGTCTGACTTCTCCATTGATTATACGCAGTATTTT.

In this sample, this clonotype turned up many times. The gene calls are TRBV29-1 and TRBJ2-1; no reliable D call. V was trimmed by 0 bases and J by 8 bases, leaving 8 bases between them. The CDR3 consists of 12 residues. Germline CDR1 reads SQVTM; CDR2 reads ANQGSEA. CDR3 loop: CSVEDWVDEQFF. Here the CDR3 DNA reads TGCAGCGTTGAAGATTGGGTGGATGAGCAGTTCTTC.

This clonotype was recorded once. The chain carries TRBV2 and TRBJ2-7, with D possibly matching TRBD2 (6 bases). CDR3 length: 12 residues. In germline, CDR1 is SNHLY, CDR2 FYNNEI. V was clipped by 4 bases and J by 6 bases, with 10 bases between them. DNA of the CDR3: TGTGCCAGCAGTGGATACGGGGGCGAGCAGTACTTC. Translation: CASSGYGGEQYF.

This clonotype came up a few times. The chain's CDR3 is CASSLRQAREDTQYF. The CDR3 region has the DNA TGCGCCAGCAGCTTGAGACAAGCTCGTGAGGATACGCAGTATTTT. The chain employs TRBV5-1 and TRBJ2-3; D unresolved. This CDR3 has 15 residues. The germline V and J ends were trimmed by 1 base and 6 bases, with 15 bases remaining between them. Germline V gene data show CDR1 as SGHRS and CDR2 as YFSETQ.

The chain recombines TRBV20-1 with TRBJ2-1; TRBD2 is a possible D gene (5 bases). V lost 1 base and J lost 0, with 13 bases in between. The CDR3 totals 16 residues. Germline V gene data show CDR1 as DFQATT and CDR2 as SNEGSKA (reference sequence). The CDR3 nucleotides read TGCAGTGCTAGAGGAGGGCAGCTAATCTCCTACAATGAGCAGTTCTTC. It codes for CSARGGQLISYNEQFF.

The V gene is TRBV5-1, the J gene TRBJ1-4; a possible D gene is TRBD1 (5 bases). Germline lookup yields CDR1 SGHRS and CDR2 YFSETQ. The V and J ends lost 0 bases and 6 bases respectively, with 15 bases between them. This CDR3 region has 16 residues. CDR3 amino acids: CASSLEGSGLDEKLFF. The CDR3, as DNA: TGCGCCAGCAGCTTGGAGGGGAGCGGGCTAGATGAAAAACTGTTTTTT. The full variable domain, rest sourced from reference TRBV5-1 and TRBJ1-4, is KAGVTQTPRYLIKTRGQQVTLSCSPISGHRSVSWYQQTPGQGLQFLFEYFSETQRNKGNFPGRFSGRQFSNSRSEMNVSTLELGDSALYLCASSLEGSGLDEKLFFGSGTQLSVL.

The gene calls are TRBV20-1 and TRBJ2-3; 12 nucleotides line up with TRBD2. The CDR3 totals 17 residues. With V trimmed by 6 bases and J by 0 bases, 10 bases remained unmatched. Germline CDR1 reads DFQATT; CDR2 reads SNEGSKA (reference sequence). In nucleotides, the CDR3 is TGCAGTGCCTCACTGACTAGCGGGGGCCACAGCACAGATACGCAGTATTTT. This gives the protein CSASLTSGGHSTDTQYF.

The chain links TRBV7-2 to TRBJ2-1; D gene uncertain. V lost 5 bases to trimming and J lost 12 bases, with 20 bases between them. Per germline, CDR1 SGHTA and CDR2 FQGNSA. CDR3 length: 14 residues. The CDR3: CASSRDLPSWGQFF. Written as DNA, the CDR3 is TGTGCCAGCAGCCGCGACCTGCCGTCCTGGGGGCAGTTCTTC.

The sample holds many counts of this clonotype. This chain connects TRBV20-1 to TRBJ2-5; D is undetermined. Germline CDR1 and CDR2: DFQATT and SNEGSKA (reference sequence). V was shortened by 6 bases and J by 6 bases, with 11 bases between the two germline ends. The CDR3 spans 11 residues. The CDR3 nucleotides read TGCAGTGCCGCCGGTTACAAGACCCAGTACTTC. It yields the protein CSAAGYKTQYF.

The rearrangement uses TRBV7-7 and TRBJ1-1; TRBD1 agrees at 8 bases. V lost 5 bases and J lost 1; bases outside the gene matches: 6. The CDR3 contains 15 residues. Germline CDR1 is SSHAT and CDR2 is FNYEAQ (reference sequence). DNA for the CDR3: TGTGCCAGCAGCAGAAAGGGACAGGCGAACACTGAAGCTTTCTTT. It codes for CASSRKGQANTEAFF.

The V gene is TRBV9, the J gene TRBJ2-2; 8 positions agree with TRBD2. The CDR3 runs to 18 residues. The J segment lost 7 bases and the V segment lost 0 bases, leaving 14 bases of the junction unmatched. CDR1 and CDR2 (germline): SGDLS, YYNGEE. The CDR3 DNA sequence: TGTGCCAGCAGCGTAGCTTCCGTCCAGCGGGGGATCGGCGGGGAGCTGTTTTTT. It encodes CASSVASVQRGIGGELFF.